The T cell receptor (beta chain) described here comes from a study of siplizumab effects on memory and regulatory T cells (dated by TCRdb to about 2019). At the level of the whole study: The effect of the anti-CD2 antibody siplizumab on alloreactive T-cell subsets was examined in allogeneic mixed lymphocyte reactions constructed from human PBMCs.

About this clone: Its antigen remains unidentified. Base qualities are missing; no much larger clone stands one base away.

The library was generated by the immunoSEQ multiplex PCR assay. Some 100,000 TCR templates per sample were assayed by the deep sequencing platform. Genomic DNA extracted from sorted T cells was used for TCRbeta CDR3 sequencing. Per the original workflow: The R programming language was used for clonal analysis of TCRbeta CDR3 data. Unstimulated samples were compared with post-reaction CFSE-low samples to define alloreactive CD4+ and CD8+ clones. Alloreactive CD4+ clones were assigned to regulatory or non-regulatory origin by matching sequences to sorted unstimulated Treg and non-Treg repertoires. TCRdb mirrors the immuneACCESS table, restricted to in-frame sequences. Some clones are absent from its copies; in checked studies, under half trace to an unresolved V gene, and the reason for the others is unknown. V and J calls and clone size come straight from that table; D and trimming were deduced from the DNA. Within this sample are some 40,000 clones, with 80% to 90% of them counted one time only. Of the sample, under 0.3% falls within the top ten clones.

Unstimulated CD4+ memory cells were also sequenced in three donor pairs, together with CD4+ naive, CD8+ TEMRA, CD8+ naive and CD8+ effector memory subsets. Sorted unstimulated T cells and proliferating T cells recovered from mixed lymphocyte reactions underwent TCRbeta CDR3 sequencing. Fresh whole blood from ten HLA-typed healthy donors served as the source for isolating PBMCs. CDR1 is given as SGHKS and CDR2 as YYEKEE, both from the germline V gene (reference sequence). The CDR3 starts with the cysteine, ends with the phenylalanine, and has 15 residues. Of the read, only the CDR3 DNA is kept; its 45 bases are in frame from base 1. Compared with germline, V lacks 2 bases and J lacks 9 bases; bases without a gene match: 11. Broad study findings and their caveats: Whether proliferating Tregs from siplizumab cultures actually had suppressive function was not functionally confirmed. Because sequences at frequencies below about 10^-5 were poorly captured, only a minor fraction of alloreactive clones could be mapped back to unstimulated subsets. For roughly 75-96% of proliferating CD4+ or CD8+ clones, no naive or memory phenotype could be assigned. In reactions with siplizumab, an average of 68.8% of mappable alloreactive CD4+ clones were Treg-derived, compared with around 28% in control reactions. Siplizumab significantly lowered the cumulative frequency of alloreactive sequences that could be traced to unstimulated CD4+ memory T cells. Unstimulated naive T cells appeared to be more diverse than memory T cells, and naive cells seemed to make a substantial contribution to the alloresponse.

This TCR was sampled from a human donor in good health. Sequenced: naive CD4+ T cells sorted from blood. This sample's cell subset or site label indicates: unstimulated naive T cells. Rearrangement joined TRBV5-5 to TRBJ2-1, and 7 junction bases match TRBD2. The CDR3: CASSFGGRAVGEQFF. The nucleotide sequence reads TGTGCCAGCAGCTTTGGTGGGAGGGCCGTCGGTGAGCAGTTCTTC. Where the CDR3 stops, the reference TRBV5-5 and TRBJ2-1 genes take over; the full variable domain is DAGVTQSPTHLIKTRGQQVTLRCSPISGHKSVSWYQQVLGQGPQFIFQYYEKEERGRGNFPDRFSARQFPNYSSELNVNALLLGDSALYLCASSFGGRAVGEQFFGPGTRLTVL.